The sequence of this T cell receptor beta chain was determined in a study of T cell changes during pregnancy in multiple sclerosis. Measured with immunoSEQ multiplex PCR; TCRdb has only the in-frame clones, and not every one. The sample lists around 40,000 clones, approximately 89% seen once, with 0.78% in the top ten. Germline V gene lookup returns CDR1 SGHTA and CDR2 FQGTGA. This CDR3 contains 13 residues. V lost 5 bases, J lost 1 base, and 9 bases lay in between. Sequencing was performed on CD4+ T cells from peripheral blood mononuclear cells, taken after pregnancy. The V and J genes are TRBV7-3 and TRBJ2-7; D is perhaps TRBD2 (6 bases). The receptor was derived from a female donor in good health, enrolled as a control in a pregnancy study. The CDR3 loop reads CASSPGTSYEQYF. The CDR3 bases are TGTGCCAGCAGCCCCGGGACTTCCTACGAGCAGTACTTC.